The 23 T cell receptor beta chains listed next were all sequenced from one sample in a study of control samples from healthy donors and cancer patients. This table comes from immunoSEQ multiplex PCR, and its TCRdb copy is limited to in-frame clones, with some not included. Altogether 400,000 to 450,000 clones are present, about nine tenths being singletons, with the ten largest covering more than 6%. Sequencing input: PBMCs. The receptors here all came from a man aged 35 to 55 with head and neck cancer.

V gene TRBV7-3 combines with J gene TRBJ2-3, with 7 bases that match TRBD2. Losses at the gene ends were 6 bases for V and 4 bases for J; bases not matched to a gene: 13. The CDR3 consists of 16 residues. Germline CDR1 reads SGHTA; CDR2 reads FQGTGA. The CDR3 sequence: CASSPKALAVPDTQYF. The CDR3 coding sequence is TGTGCCAGCAGTCCTAAAGCCCTAGCGGTCCCAGATACGCAGTATTTT.

V is TRBV10-3 and J is TRBJ1-4, with 8 bases identical to TRBD1. V shed 4 bases, J shed 4 bases, and the junction held 11 bases outside the gene matches. Germline V gene lookup returns CDR1 ENHRY and CDR2 SYGVKD. The CDR3 has 17 amino acids. CDR3 region: CAISGGAGTGDNEKLFF. The CDR3 coding sequence is TGTGCCATCAGTGGGGGCGCCGGGACAGGAGATAATGAAAAACTGTTTTTT.

The chain is built from TRBV9 and TRBJ2-3; D remains ambiguous. Germline CDR1 SGDLS, CDR2 YYNGEE. CDR3 length equals 12 residues. Trimming shortened V by 0 bases and J by 10 bases, and 9 bases separated the two germline ends. CDR3 DNA: TGTGCCAGCAGCGTAGTTTCCGGCCCGCAGTATTTT. The encoded protein is CASSVVSGPQYF.

The rearrangement uses TRBV6-1 and TRBJ2-3; D tentatively fits TRBD1 or TRBD2 (5 bases each). The CDR3 consists of 15 residues. Germline CDR1 MNHNS, CDR2 SASEGT. Trimming removed 2 bases at V and 6 bases at J, with 15 bases between. The CDR3, as DNA: TGTGCCAGCAGTGAACGGGGCAGGGTGCTGGATACGCAGTATTTT. This gives the protein CASSERGRVLDTQYF.

CDR3 DNA sequence: TGTGCCAGCAGTTCCTTTAGCGGGCACAATGAGCAGTTCTTC. It translates to CASSSFSGHNEQFF. The gene calls are TRBV6-5 and TRBJ2-1, with TRBD2 identical over 7 bases. The CDR3 extends over 14 amino acids. Losses at the gene ends were 4 bases for V and 5 bases for J; bases not matched to a gene: 5. Germline V gives CDR1 MNHEY, CDR2 SVGAGI.

The rearrangement links TRBV12-3 or TRBV12-4 to TRBJ2-7; no firm D call. The CDR3 contains 12 residues. V dropped 0 bases and J dropped 3 bases, with 3 bases sitting between them. CDR3 DNA: TGTGCCAGCAGTTTAGCGGTCTACGAGCAGTACTTC. Encoded protein: CASSLAVYEQYF.

The chain recombines TRBV24-1 with TRBJ2-5, with TRBD1 identical over 9 bases. The germline gives CDR1 KGHDR, CDR2 SFDVKD. The junction had 10 bases not matched to a gene; V was cut back by 2 bases and J by 1 base. The CDR3 consists of 18 residues. CDR3 sequence reads: CATSDYGTGLSFQETQYF. For the CDR3, the DNA is TGTGCCACCAGTGATTATGGGACAGGGCTATCTTTCCAAGAGACCCAGTACTTC.

The rearrangement joins TRBV6-6 to TRBJ1-2, with D possibly being TRBD1 (5 bases). This CDR3 has 16 residues. The germline V gene encodes CDR1 MNHNY and CDR2 SVGAGI (reference sequence). V gave up 7 bases and J gave up 4 bases, with 22 bases separating them. CDR3 sequence: CASTERANTGSYGYTF. The CDR3 DNA follows: TGTGCCAGCACCGAAAGGGCCAATACAGGAAGCTATGGCTACACCTTC.

The chain links TRBV28 to TRBJ1-1; a weak D match, TRBD1 (6 bases). The CDR3 consists of 16 residues. Germline V gene data show CDR1 as MDHEN and CDR2 as SYDVKM. V was pared by 10 bases and J by 2 bases, with 23 bases between. The chain's CDR3 is CAILGAQAMTNTEAFF. The CDR3 coding sequence is TGTGCCATCCTGGGGGCACAAGCTATGACTAACACTGAAGCTTTCTTT.

The genes are TRBV27 and TRBJ1-5; D unclear. The V gene lost 2 bases and the J gene lost 8 bases, with 7 bases spanning the gap. Germline values: CDR1 MNHEY, CDR2 SMNVEV (reference sequence). The CDR3 is made up of 12 amino acids. As DNA, the CDR3 is TGTGCCAGCAGTTTAGAGGGTGAGCCCCAGCATTTT. Its translation: CASSLEGEPQHF.

The CDR3 DNA is TGTGCCAGCAGCTCGGTCGGGACCCTTAGCACAGATACGCAGTATTTT. It specifies CASSSVGTLSTDTQYF. This chain connects TRBV7-2 to TRBJ2-3; TRBD1 or TRBD2 may be the D gene (5 bases each). The CDR3 spans 16 residues. Trimming pared 4 bases from V and 0 bases from J, leaving 14 bases between. Germline values: CDR1 SGHTA, CDR2 FQGNSA. The full variable domain, rest sourced from reference TRBV7-2 and TRBJ2-3, is GAGVSQSPSNKVTEKGKDVELRCDPISGHTALYWYRQSLGQGLEFLIYFQGNSAPDKSGLPSDRFSAERTGGSVSTLTIQRTQQEDSAVYLCASSSVGTLSTDTQYFGPGTRLTVL.

Concerning this clone: The sample contains more than one DNA sequence encoding this CDR3. This rearrangement joins TRBV28 to TRBJ2-7, with 13 positions matching TRBD2. Germline CDR1 MDHEN, CDR2 SYDVKM. The ends lost 9 bases at V and 3 bases at J; junction bases unmatched: 2. This CDR3 contains 13 residues. The CDR3 DNA follows: TGTGCCAGTGGACTAGCGGGAGTCTACGAGCAGTACTTC. Protein: CASGLAGVYEQYF.

The chain recombines TRBV7-8 with TRBJ1-5; 9 bases agree with TRBD1. Germline CDR1 and CDR2: SGHVS and FQNEAQ. This CDR3 is built from 16 residues. The V and J ends lost 1 base and 7 bases, in that order; junction bases with no gene match: 8. The CDR3 DNA reads TGTGCCAGCAGCTTAGGTGAGGGACAGGGTCAACAGCCCCAGCATTTT. This encodes CASSLGEGQGQQPQHF.

This chain joins TRBV9 and TRBJ2-2; 7 bases map to TRBD1. Germline CDR1 reads SGDLS; CDR2 reads YYNGEE. The trim removed 0 bases at V and 0 bases at J, leaving 8 bases unmatched. This CDR3 comprises 18 residues. The CDR3 loop is CASSVVTGALANTGELFF. The CDR3 region has the DNA TGTGCCAGCAGCGTAGTCACAGGGGCCCTCGCGAACACCGGGGAGCTGTTTTTT. The whole variable domain, filled in from reference TRBV9 and TRBJ2-2, reads DSGVTQTPKHLITATGQRVTLRCSPRSGDLSVYWYQQSLDQGLQFLIQYYNGEERAKGNILERFSAQQFPDLHSELNLSSLELGDSALYFCASSVVTGALANTGELFFGEGSRLTVL.

V usage is TRBV5-1 and J usage is TRBJ2-7, with D possibly TRBD2 on 6 matching bases. CDR1 SGHRS and CDR2 YFSETQ come from the germline V gene. The CDR3 is made up of 15 amino acids. V was clipped by 2 bases and J by 1 base, with 13 bases between them. For the CDR3, the DNA is TGCGCCAGCAGCTTTGGAGGGGCCCTATCCTACGAGCAGTACTTC. Residues: CASSFGGALSYEQYF.

V usage is TRBV18 and J usage is TRBJ2-7, with no clear D. CDR1 is KGHSH and CDR2 is LQKENI in the germline V gene. The CDR3 consists of 13 residues. Trimming took off 2 bases at V and 7 bases at J, with 12 bases between the two ends. In DNA, the CDR3 is TGTGCCAGCTCACCATCCCTATCAAGGGAGCAGTACTTC. Its translation is CASSPSLSREQYF.

The chain has TRBV5-1 and TRBJ1-1, with TRBD1 identical over 10 bases. CDR3 size: 14 residues. Germline trimming cut 7 bases from V and 1 base from J; bases unmatched to any gene: 4. From germline, CDR1 is SGHRS and CDR2 YFSETQ. The CDR3 region is CASLGQGENTEAFF. The CDR3 DNA is TGCGCCAGCCTTGGACAGGGGGAGAACACTGAAGCTTTCTTT. Filled out from reference TRBV5-1 and TRBJ1-1, the complete variable domain reads KAGVTQTPRYLIKTRGQQVTLSCSPISGHRSVSWYQQTPGQGLQFLFEYFSETQRNKGNFPGRFSGRQFSNSRSEMNVSTLELGDSALYLCASLGQGENTEAFFGQGTRLTVV.

The chain joins TRBV2 to TRBJ2-1; unclear D gene. Germline CDR1 and CDR2: SNHLY and FYNNEI. The length of the CDR3 is 13 residues. V dropped 0 bases and J dropped 9 bases, with 9 bases sitting between them. The CDR3 DNA follows: TGTGCCAGCAGTGAAGCGCGGACCGGTGAGCAGTTCTTC. Translated, it gives CASSEARTGEQFF.

This chain uses TRBV7-9 with TRBJ2-5; the D is unclear. The ends were cut back, 0 bases at V and 5 bases at J, with 13 bases in the middle. CDR1 and CDR2 (germline): SEHNR, FQNEAQ (reference sequence). The CDR3 runs to 15 residues. Here the CDR3 DNA reads TGTGCCAGCAGCTTAGCTTACAGTACGATGGAGACCCAGTACTTC. It yields the protein CASSLAYSTMETQYF.

The J gene is TRBJ1-2, the V gene TRBV5-6, with 10 bases lining up with TRBD1. With V trimmed by 4 bases and J by 3 bases, 6 bases remained unmatched. CDR1 SGHDT and CDR2 YYEEEE come from the germline V gene. The CDR3 loop spans 15 amino acids. CDR3 sequence (DNA): TGTGCCAGCAGCCCCGGGACAGGGGCAGACTATGGCTACACCTTC. Translated, it gives CASSPGTGADYGYTF.

Concerning this clone itself: The sample carries other DNA sequences with the same CDR3. The chain employs TRBV12-3 or TRBV12-4 and TRBJ2-1; no definite D call. The CDR3 runs to 13 residues. V was cut by 5 bases and J by 4 bases, with 9 bases left in between. The CDR3 protein is CASSLGRYNEQFF. The CDR3 DNA is TGTGCCAGCAGTCTTGGGCGGTACAATGAGCAGTTCTTC.

The gene calls are TRBV5-4 and TRBJ2-7, with TRBD1 matching 9 bases. V lost 3 bases, J lost 1 base, and 2 bases stayed unmatched. Germline V gene sequence: CDR1 SGHNT, CDR2 YYREEE (reference sequence). CDR3 length: 14 amino acids. The CDR3 loop is CASSWGTGSYEQYF. The CDR3 DNA sequence: TGTGCCAGCAGCTGGGGGACAGGGTCCTACGAGCAGTACTTC.

The chain combines TRBV9 with TRBJ2-7, with D perhaps assigned TRBD1 or TRBD2 (6 bases each). V was pared by 0 bases and J by 6 bases, with 10 bases between. The CDR3 spans 13 residues. Germline loops: CDR1 SGDLS, CDR2 YYNGEE. Written as DNA, the CDR3 is TGTGCCAGCAGCGTAGGATCGGGGGCCGAGCAGTACTTC. Its protein product is CASSVGSGAEQYF. Supplemented by reference TRBV9 and TRBJ2-7, the full variable domain reads DSGVTQTPKHLITATGQRVTLRCSPRSGDLSVYWYQQSLDQGLQFLIQYYNGEERAKGNILERFSAQQFPDLHSELNLSSLELGDSALYFCASSVGSGAEQYFGPGTRLTVT.